Here is one T cell receptor beta chain with its context. The data originate from a study of identifying expanded T cells in peripheral blood. Method: immunoSEQ multiplex PCR; TCRdb's copy keeps in-frame clones and lacks some. Of 100,000 to 150,000 clones in the sample, about 80% are singletons; the top ten hold 3.3%. V was trimmed by 2 bases and J by 5 bases, leaving 6 bases between them. The germline CDR1 and CDR2 sequences are SEHNR and FQNEAQ (reference sequence). The CDR3 spans 12 residues. This clonotype was sampled from a person aged 18 to 69 in good health. The chain has TRBV7-9 and TRBJ1-2; D is possibly TRBD1 (5 bases). The source material was blood. The CDR3, as DNA: TGTGCCAGCAGCTTACGGACATATGGCTACACCTTC. Translated, it gives CASSLRTYGYTF. Looking up the rest from reference TRBV7-9 and TRBJ1-2 gives the full variable domain: DTGVSQNPRHKITKRGQNVTFRCDPISEHNRLYWYRQTLGQGPEFLTYFQNEAQLEKSRLLSDRFSAERPKGSFSTLEIQRTEQGDSAMYLCASSLRTYGYTFGSGTRLTVV.